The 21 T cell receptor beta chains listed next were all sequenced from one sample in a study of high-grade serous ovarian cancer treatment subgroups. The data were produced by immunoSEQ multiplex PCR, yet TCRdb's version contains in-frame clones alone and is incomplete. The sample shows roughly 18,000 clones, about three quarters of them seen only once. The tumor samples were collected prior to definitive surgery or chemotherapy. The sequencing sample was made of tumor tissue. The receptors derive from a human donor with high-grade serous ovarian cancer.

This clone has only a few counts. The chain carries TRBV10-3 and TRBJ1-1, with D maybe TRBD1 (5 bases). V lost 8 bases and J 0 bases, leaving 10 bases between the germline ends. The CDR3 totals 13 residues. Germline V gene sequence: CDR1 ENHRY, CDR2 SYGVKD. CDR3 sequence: CAILDSMNTEAFF. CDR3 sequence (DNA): TGTGCCATCTTAGACAGCATGAACACTGAAGCTTTCTTT.

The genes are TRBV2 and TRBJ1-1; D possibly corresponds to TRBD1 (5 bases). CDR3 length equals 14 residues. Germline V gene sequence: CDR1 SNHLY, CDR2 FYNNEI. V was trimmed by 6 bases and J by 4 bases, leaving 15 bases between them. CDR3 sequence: CASRSQGVGTEAFF. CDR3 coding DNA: TGTGCCAGCAGGTCTCAGGGTGTGGGCACTGAAGCTTTCTTT.

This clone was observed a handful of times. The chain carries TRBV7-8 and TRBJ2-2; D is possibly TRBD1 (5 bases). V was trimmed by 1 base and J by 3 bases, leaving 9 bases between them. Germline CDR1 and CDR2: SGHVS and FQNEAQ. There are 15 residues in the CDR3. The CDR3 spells CASSLEGVDTGELFF. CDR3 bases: TGTGCCAGCAGCTTAGAAGGGGTAGACACCGGGGAGCTGTTTTTT.

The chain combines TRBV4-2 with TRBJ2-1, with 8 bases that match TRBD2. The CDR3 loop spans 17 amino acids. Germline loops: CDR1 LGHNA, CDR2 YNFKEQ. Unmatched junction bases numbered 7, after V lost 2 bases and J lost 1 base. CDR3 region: CASSQKAPSGSYNEQFF. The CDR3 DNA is TGTGCCAGCAGCCAAAAGGCGCCTAGCGGGTCCTACAATGAGCAGTTCTTC.

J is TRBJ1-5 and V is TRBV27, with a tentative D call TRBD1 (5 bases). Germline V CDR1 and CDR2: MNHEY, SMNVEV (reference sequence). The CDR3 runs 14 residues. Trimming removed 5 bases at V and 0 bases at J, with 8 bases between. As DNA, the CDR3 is TGTGCCAGCAGTGACCAGGGTAGCAATCAGCCCCAGCATTTT. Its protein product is CASSDQGSNQPQHF.

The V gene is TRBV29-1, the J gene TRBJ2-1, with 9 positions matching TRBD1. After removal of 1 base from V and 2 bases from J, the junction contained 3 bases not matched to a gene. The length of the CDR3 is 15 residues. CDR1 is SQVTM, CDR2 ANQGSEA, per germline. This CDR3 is CSVEGDRATYNEQFF. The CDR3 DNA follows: TGCAGCGTTGAAGGGGACAGGGCAACCTACAATGAGCAGTTCTTC.

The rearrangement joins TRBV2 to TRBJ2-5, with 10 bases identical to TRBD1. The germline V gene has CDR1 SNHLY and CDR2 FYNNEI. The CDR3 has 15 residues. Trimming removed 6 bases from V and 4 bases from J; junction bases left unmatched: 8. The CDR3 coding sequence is TGTGCCAGCAGAATCAGACAGGGGGCACGAGAGACCCAGTACTTC. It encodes CASRIRQGARETQYF.

CDR3 coding DNA: TGTGCCAGTAGTACGGGGACAGGAGGTTCCTCTGGAAACACCATATATTTT. Translation gives CASSTGTGGSSGNTIYF. The chain combines TRBV19 with TRBJ1-3; 8 bases map to TRBD1. CDR3 size: 17 residues. In germline, CDR1 is LNHDA, CDR2 SQIVND (reference sequence). Trimming removed 4 bases from V and 0 bases from J; junction bases left unmatched: 8.

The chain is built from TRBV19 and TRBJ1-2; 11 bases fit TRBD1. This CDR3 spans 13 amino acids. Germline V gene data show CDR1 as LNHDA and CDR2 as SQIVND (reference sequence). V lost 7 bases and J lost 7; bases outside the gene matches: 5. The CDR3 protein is CASNGQGAPGYTF. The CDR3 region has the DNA TGTGCCAGTAACGGACAGGGGGCGCCTGGCTACACCTTC. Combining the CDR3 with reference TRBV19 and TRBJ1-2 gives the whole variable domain DGGITQSPKYLFRKEGQNVTLSCEQNLNHDAMYWYRQDPGQGLRLIYYSQIVNDFQKGDIAEGYSVSREKKESFPLTVTSAQKNPTAFYLCASNGQGAPGYTFGSGTRLTVV.

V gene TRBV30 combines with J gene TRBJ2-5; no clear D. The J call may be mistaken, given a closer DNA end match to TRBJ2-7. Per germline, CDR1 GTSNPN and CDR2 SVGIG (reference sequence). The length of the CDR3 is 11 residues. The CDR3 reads CAWSVQYEQYF. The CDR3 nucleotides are TGTGCCTGGAGTGTACAGTACGAGCAGTACTTC.

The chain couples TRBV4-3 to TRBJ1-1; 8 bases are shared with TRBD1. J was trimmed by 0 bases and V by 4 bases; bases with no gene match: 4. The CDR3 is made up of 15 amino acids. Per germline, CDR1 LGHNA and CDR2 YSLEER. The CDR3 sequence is CASSLNRGVNTEAFF. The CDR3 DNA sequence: TGCGCCAGCAGCCTAAACAGGGGGGTGAACACTGAAGCTTTCTTT.

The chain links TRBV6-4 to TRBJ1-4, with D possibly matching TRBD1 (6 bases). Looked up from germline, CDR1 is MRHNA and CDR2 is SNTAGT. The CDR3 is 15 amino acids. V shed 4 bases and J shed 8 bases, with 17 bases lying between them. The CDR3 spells CASSAQPGAGEKLFF. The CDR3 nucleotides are TGTGCCAGCAGTGCCCAGCCAGGGGCAGGGGAAAAACTGTTTTTT.

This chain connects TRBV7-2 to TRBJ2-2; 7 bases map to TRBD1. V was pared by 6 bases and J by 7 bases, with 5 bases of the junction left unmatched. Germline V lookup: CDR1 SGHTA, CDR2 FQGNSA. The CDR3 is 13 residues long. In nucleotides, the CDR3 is TGTGCCAGCAGGCCACAGGGGCTCGGGGAGCTGTTTTTT. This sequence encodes CASRPQGLGELFF. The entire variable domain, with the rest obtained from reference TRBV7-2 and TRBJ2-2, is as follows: GAGVSQSPSNKVTEKGKDVELRCDPISGHTALYWYRQSLGQGLEFLIYFQGNSAPDKSGLPSDRFSAERTGGSVSTLTIQRTQQEDSAVYLCASRPQGLGELFFGEGSRLTVL.

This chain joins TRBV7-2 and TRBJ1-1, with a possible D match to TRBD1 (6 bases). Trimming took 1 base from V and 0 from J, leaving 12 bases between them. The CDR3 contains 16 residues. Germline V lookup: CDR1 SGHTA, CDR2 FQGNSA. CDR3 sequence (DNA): TGTGCCAGCAGCTTAGAATACAGGGTGATGAACACTGAAGCTTTCTTT. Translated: CASSLEYRVMNTEAFF.

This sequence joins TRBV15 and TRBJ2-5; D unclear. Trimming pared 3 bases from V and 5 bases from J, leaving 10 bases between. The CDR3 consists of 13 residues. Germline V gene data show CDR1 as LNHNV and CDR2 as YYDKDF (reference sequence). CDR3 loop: CATSRELRETQYF. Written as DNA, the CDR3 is TGTGCCACCAGCAGGGAACTGAGGGAGACCCAGTACTTC.

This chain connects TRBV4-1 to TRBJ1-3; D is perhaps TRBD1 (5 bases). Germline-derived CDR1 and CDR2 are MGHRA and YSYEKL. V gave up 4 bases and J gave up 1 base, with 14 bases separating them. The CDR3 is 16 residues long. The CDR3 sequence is CASSLISGGSGNTIYF. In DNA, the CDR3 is TGCGCCAGCAGCCTCATTTCGGGGGGATCTGGAAACACCATATATTTT.

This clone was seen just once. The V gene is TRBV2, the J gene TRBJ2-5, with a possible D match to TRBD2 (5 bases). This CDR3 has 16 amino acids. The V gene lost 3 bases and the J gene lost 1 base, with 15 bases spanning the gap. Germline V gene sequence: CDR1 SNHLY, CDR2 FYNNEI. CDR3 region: CASSDRLAVIQETQYF. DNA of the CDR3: TGTGCCAGCAGTGATAGGCTAGCCGTGATCCAAGAGACCCAGTACTTC.

This CDR3 reads CAITERALNTGELFF. The CDR3, as DNA: TGTGCCATCACCGAGAGGGCCCTGAACACCGGGGAGCTGTTTTTT. The V gene is TRBV10-3, the J gene TRBJ2-2, with D perhaps TRBD2 (5 bases). Germline assignment: CDR1 ENHRY and CDR2 SYGVKD. V was clipped by 7 bases and J by 1 base, with 13 bases between them. CDR3 length equals 15 residues.

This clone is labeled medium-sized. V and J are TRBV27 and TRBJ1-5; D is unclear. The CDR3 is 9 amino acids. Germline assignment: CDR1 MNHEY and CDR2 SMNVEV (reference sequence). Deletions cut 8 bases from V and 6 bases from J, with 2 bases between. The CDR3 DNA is TGTGCCAGCGGTCAGCCCCAGCATTTT. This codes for CASGQPQHF.

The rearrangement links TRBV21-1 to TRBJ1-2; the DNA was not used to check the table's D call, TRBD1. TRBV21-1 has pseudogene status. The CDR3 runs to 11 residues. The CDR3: CASSKQDGYTF. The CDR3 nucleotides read TGTGCCAGCAGCAAACAGGATGGCTACACCTTC.

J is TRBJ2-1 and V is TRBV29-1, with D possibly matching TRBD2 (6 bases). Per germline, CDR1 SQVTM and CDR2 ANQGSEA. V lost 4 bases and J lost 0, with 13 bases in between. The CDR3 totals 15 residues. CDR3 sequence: CSVVGLVSSYNEQFF. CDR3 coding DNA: TGCAGCGTTGTGGGACTCGTAAGCTCCTACAATGAGCAGTTCTTC.